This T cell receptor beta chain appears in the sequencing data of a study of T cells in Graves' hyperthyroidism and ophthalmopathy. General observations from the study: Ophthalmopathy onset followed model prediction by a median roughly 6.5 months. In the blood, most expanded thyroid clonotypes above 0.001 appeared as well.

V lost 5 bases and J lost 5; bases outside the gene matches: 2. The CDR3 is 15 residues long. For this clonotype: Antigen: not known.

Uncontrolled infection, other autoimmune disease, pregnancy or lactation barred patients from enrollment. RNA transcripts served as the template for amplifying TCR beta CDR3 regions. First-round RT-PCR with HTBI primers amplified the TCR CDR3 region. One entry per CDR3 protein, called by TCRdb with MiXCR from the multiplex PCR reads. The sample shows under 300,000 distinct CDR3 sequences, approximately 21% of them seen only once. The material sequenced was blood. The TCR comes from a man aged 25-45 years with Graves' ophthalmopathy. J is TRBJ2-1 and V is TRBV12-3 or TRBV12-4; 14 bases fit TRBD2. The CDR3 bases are TGTGCCAGCAGTGGACTAGCGGGAGGCCACAATGAGCAGTTCTTC. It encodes CASSGLAGGHNEQFF.